This T cell receptor (beta chain) stems from a study of CD8 T cells in ankylosing spondylitis. The CDR3 has 18 residues. V dropped 5 bases and J dropped 2; count of bases not matched to a gene: 12. Looked up from germline, CDR1 is MNHEY and CDR2 is SVGEGT. The study's findings and limits: It appeared that ankylosing spondylitis blood was characterized by a TCR beta motif of several highly homologous variants. Researchers report that disease-linked clones proved CD8+ and relatively rare in peripheral blood.

By quantitative 5'-RACE with molecular barcodes, the TCR beta libraries were made. TCRdb re-called the 5' RACE reads with MiXCR, one entry per CDR3 protein. The sample lists fewer than 200,000 distinct CDR3 sequences, 9.8% occurring once. This clonotype showed up just a few times. Antigen: not known. Sample: blood, either unsorted or a sorted T cell fraction (not recorded which). The TCR comes from a female donor with ankylosing spondylitis or in good health (not recorded which). The chain is built from TRBV6-2 or TRBV6-3 and TRBJ2-3; 11 bases match TRBD2. The CDR3 loop reads CASSLGTSGEAYTDTQYF. The CDR3 DNA is TGTGCCAGCAGTCTCGGGACTAGCGGAGAGGCTTACACAGATACGCAGTATTTT.